One TCR beta chain is described in this entry. Per the authors' pipeline: Nucleated cell counts were estimated from reference gene primer amplification. Using immunoSEQ multiplex PCR, the repertoire was profiled, and TCRdb retains in-frame clones only, with some absent. That table is the source of V, J and clone size, and D and trimming were worked out from the DNA. The sample carries fewer than 20,000 clones, about nine tenths recorded once. The sample belongs to a study of blood T cell repertoires in COVID-19. At the level of the study: Samples of COVID-19 (acute and convalescent) were obtained from the United States, Italy and Spain.

Trimming left V 7 bases short and J 5 bases short, with 11 bases between. The CDR3 loop spans 12 amino acids. In germline, CDR1 is MNHEY, CDR2 SVGAGI. This TCR was recovered from a human donor in a cohort sampled during active COVID-19. The donor label of this sample is uncertain. Source material: peripheral blood. The chain recombines TRBV6-5 with TRBJ1-1, with D possibly being TRBD1 (6 bases). The CDR3 region is CASNTGKTEAFF. The CDR3 nucleotides are TGTGCCAGCAATACAGGGAAAACTGAAGCTTTCTTT.